Listed here is a single T cell receptor beta chain. This table comes from immunoSEQ multiplex PCR, and its TCRdb copy is limited to in-frame clones, with some not included. The top ten hold more than 1.4% of the sample, which has about 68,000 clones, about 83% seen once. The data were taken from a study of OX40 agonist ivuxolimab in advanced cancers. This TCR was sampled from an adult with an advanced solid tumor such as melanoma, head and neck, liver or kidney cancer. The sample was CD4+ or CD8+ T cells sorted from blood, taken in a trial of the OX40 agonist ivuxolimab.

The CDR3, as DNA: TGTGCCAGCTCACCACCAGGGGCAGGGGGCGGAGATACGCAGTATTTT. Translating gives CASSPPGAGGGDTQYF. The chain couples TRBV18 to TRBJ2-3; 8 nucleotides align to TRBD1. V lost 0 bases to trimming and J lost 5 bases; unmatched junction nucleotides: 7. Germline V gene sequence: CDR1 KGHSH, CDR2 LQKENI. This CDR3 is built from 16 residues. Full variable domain (remainder filled in from reference TRBV18 and TRBJ2-3): NAGVMQNPRHLVRRRGQEARLRCSPMKGHSHVYWYRQLPEEGLKFMVYLQKENIIDESGMPKERFSAEFPKEGPSILRIQQVVRGDSAAYFCASSPPGAGGGDTQYFGPGTRLTVL.